This is a list of T cell receptor beta chains from one sample in a study of beta chain features in type 1 diabetes. The protocol was immunoSEQ multiplex PCR, while the TCRdb copy is restricted to in-frame clones and leaves out a portion. The sample lists around 260,000 clones; 20% to 25% were seen once. Specimen: naive CD4+ T cells from blood. All receptors derive from a woman aged 30 to 39 with type 1 diabetes. The CDR3 runs from the conserved cysteine through the conserved F or W.

cdr3_aa: CASSPRPPYGGETQYF; v_call: TRBV7-6; j_call: TRBJ2-5
cdr3_aa: CAWLAGAGSTDTQYF; v_call: TRBV30; j_call: TRBJ2-3
cdr3_aa: CASSPLPAQGASEQYF; v_call: TRBV18; j_call: TRBJ2-7
cdr3_aa: CASSGTRRYNEQFF; v_call: TRBV11-1; j_call: TRBJ2-1
cdr3_aa: CASSKGTGSFTDTQYF; v_call: TRBV5-1; j_call: TRBJ2-3
cdr3_aa: CASSRQGDNQPQHF; v_call: TRBV18; j_call: TRBJ1-5
cdr3_aa: CASQLGLGNEQYF; v_call: TRBV7-9; j_call: TRBJ2-7
cdr3_aa: CSVSVRVDTEAFF; v_call: TRBV29-1; j_call: TRBJ1-1
cdr3_aa: CASSQPSGITYEQYF; v_call: TRBV4-1; j_call: TRBJ2-7
cdr3_aa: CASSLLARPPPTYEQYF; v_call: TRBV27; j_call: TRBJ2-7
cdr3_aa: CASSPTGGTEAFF; v_call: TRBV18; j_call: TRBJ1-1
cdr3_aa: CASSLRQYNEQFF; v_call: TRBV7-3; j_call: TRBJ2-1
cdr3_aa: CASSGQGHQETQYF; v_call: TRBV18; j_call: TRBJ2-5
cdr3_aa: CASSGPGTIMNTEAFF; v_call: TRBV28; j_call: TRBJ1-1
cdr3_aa: CASRSTSGRAYEQYF; v_call: TRBV21-1; j_call: TRBJ2-7
cdr3_aa: CASSPYRGSFGYTF; v_call: TRBV13; j_call: TRBJ1-2
cdr3_aa: CAWGTSGQETQYF; v_call: TRBV30; j_call: TRBJ2-5
cdr3_aa: CASSFLDPGYGYTF; v_call: TRBV5-4; j_call: TRBJ1-2
cdr3_aa: CAWSVGGLGYTF; v_call: TRBV30; j_call: TRBJ1-2
cdr3_aa: CASSEQGIRTGTYEQYF; v_call: TRBV2; j_call: TRBJ2-7
cdr3_aa: CASSKISSGSNEQFF; v_call: TRBV19; j_call: TRBJ2-1
cdr3_aa: CASQVTGVSEQYF; v_call: TRBV6-1; j_call: TRBJ2-7
cdr3_aa: CAWTLDRGNYGYTF; v_call: TRBV30; j_call: TRBJ1-2
cdr3_aa: CASSFEGYGYTF; v_call: TRBV28; j_call: TRBJ1-2
cdr3_aa: CASSQVFPRKYNEQFF; v_call: TRBV4-1; j_call: TRBJ2-1
cdr3_aa: CASSGQGGTEAFF; v_call: TRBV5-4; j_call: TRBJ1-1
cdr3_aa: CASSRTGGETQYF; v_call: TRBV7-3; j_call: TRBJ2-5
cdr3_aa: CAWSTSGIGGYTF; v_call: TRBV30; j_call: TRBJ1-2
cdr3_aa: CASSPSWGSSNTEAFF; v_call: TRBV18; j_call: TRBJ1-1
cdr3_aa: CASSQSLGLSEAFF; v_call: TRBV23-1; j_call: TRBJ1-1
cdr3_aa: CSATQGQPQHF; v_call: TRBV20-1; j_call: TRBJ1-5
cdr3_aa: CASSLAGQLFGTEAFF; v_call: TRBV7-9; j_call: TRBJ1-1
cdr3_aa: CASELQGLPGANVLTF; v_call: TRBV7-9; j_call: TRBJ2-6
cdr3_aa: CSVAGGHGTDTQYF; v_call: TRBV29-1; j_call: TRBJ2-3
cdr3_aa: CSDLTGGVNGEQFF; v_call: TRBV29-1; j_call: TRBJ2-1
cdr3_aa: CASSQDGAPNQPQHF; v_call: TRBV4-2; j_call: TRBJ1-5
cdr3_aa: CASGTGEGYTF; v_call: TRBV2; j_call: TRBJ1-2
cdr3_aa: CASSQQAGGPNEQYF; v_call: TRBV5-1; j_call: TRBJ2-7
cdr3_aa: CASGKGGPEAFF; v_call: TRBV7-9; j_call: TRBJ1-1
cdr3_aa: CASSPTPLAHEQYF; v_call: TRBV9; j_call: TRBJ2-7
cdr3_aa: CSVEEGWSEAFF; v_call: TRBV29-1; j_call: TRBJ1-1
cdr3_aa: CASSLDYTSGRVNEQFF; v_call: TRBV11-3; j_call: TRBJ2-1
cdr3_aa: CASSLKAGDIYGYTF; v_call: TRBV5-4; j_call: TRBJ1-2
cdr3_aa: CASSLANTEAFF; v_call: TRBV5-4; j_call: TRBJ1-1
cdr3_aa: CASSLVVAPDEQYF; v_call: TRBV5-4; j_call: TRBJ2-7
cdr3_aa: CSVDGTVQETQYF; v_call: TRBV29-1; j_call: TRBJ2-5
cdr3_aa: CASTPVGGGYTF; v_call: TRBV6-5; j_call: TRBJ1-2
cdr3_aa: CASSEFTGTGVRETQYF; v_call: TRBV6-1; j_call: TRBJ2-5
cdr3_aa: CAWSVRGHGYTF; v_call: TRBV30; j_call: TRBJ1-2
cdr3_aa: CASSSDRASYNEQFF; v_call: TRBV19; j_call: TRBJ2-1
cdr3_aa: CASYIFGGGHPRELFF; v_call: TRBV13; j_call: TRBJ2-2
cdr3_aa: CASSEVLQGSYEQYF; v_call: TRBV6-1; j_call: TRBJ2-7
cdr3_aa: CASPGRDRAGYGYTF; v_call: TRBV2; j_call: TRBJ1-2
cdr3_aa: CASSYTSGNYEQYF; v_call: TRBV6-5; j_call: TRBJ2-7
cdr3_aa: CSGLDRASYEQYF; v_call: TRBV29-1; j_call: TRBJ2-7
cdr3_aa: CASSLSLASSYEQYF; v_call: TRBV7-3; j_call: TRBJ2-7
cdr3_aa: CASSGATDGDTEAFF; v_call: TRBV5-6; j_call: TRBJ1-1